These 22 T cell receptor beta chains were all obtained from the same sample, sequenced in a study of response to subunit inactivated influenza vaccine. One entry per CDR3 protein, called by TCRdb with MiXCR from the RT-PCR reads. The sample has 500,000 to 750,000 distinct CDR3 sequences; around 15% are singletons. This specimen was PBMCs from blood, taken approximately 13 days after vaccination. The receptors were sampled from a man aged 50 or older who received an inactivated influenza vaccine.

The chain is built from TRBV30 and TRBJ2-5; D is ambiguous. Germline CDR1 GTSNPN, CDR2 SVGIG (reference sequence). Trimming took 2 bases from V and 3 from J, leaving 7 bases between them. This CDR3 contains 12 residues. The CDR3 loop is CAWSSTEETQYF. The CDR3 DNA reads TGTGCCTGGAGTAGCACAGAAGAGACCCAGTACTTC.

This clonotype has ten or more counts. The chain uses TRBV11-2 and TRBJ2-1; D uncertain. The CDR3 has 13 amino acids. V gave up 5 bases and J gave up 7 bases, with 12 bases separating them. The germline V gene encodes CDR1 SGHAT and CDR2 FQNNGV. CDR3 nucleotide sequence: TGTGCCAGCAGCCTCCCCCCGAGGAATGAGCAGTTCTTC. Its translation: CASSLPPRNEQFF.

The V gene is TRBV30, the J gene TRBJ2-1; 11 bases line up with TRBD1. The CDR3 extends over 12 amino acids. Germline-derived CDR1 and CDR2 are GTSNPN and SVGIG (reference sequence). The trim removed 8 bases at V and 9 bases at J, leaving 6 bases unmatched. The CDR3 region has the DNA TGTGCCACCCGGGACAGGGGGTTTGAGCAGTTCTTC. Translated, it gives CATRDRGFEQFF.

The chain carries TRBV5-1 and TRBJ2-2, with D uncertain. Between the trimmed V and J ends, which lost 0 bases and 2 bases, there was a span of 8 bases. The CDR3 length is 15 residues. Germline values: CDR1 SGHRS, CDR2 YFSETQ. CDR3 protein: CASSLAADNTGELFF. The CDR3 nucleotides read TGCGCCAGCAGCTTGGCTGCGGATAACACCGGGGAGCTGTTTTTT.

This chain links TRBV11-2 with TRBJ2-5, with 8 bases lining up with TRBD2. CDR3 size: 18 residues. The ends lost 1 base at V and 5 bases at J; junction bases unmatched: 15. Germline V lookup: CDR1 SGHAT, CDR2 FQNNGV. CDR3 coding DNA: TGTGCCAGCAGCTTAGTCCCTGTAGGACTAGCTATTTCGGAGACCCAGTACTTC. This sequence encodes CASSLVPVGLAISETQYF.

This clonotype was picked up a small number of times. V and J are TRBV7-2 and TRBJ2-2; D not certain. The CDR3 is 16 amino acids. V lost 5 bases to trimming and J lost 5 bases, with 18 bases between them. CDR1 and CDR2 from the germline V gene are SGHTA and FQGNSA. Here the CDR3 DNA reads TGTGCCAGCAGCACTAACAGTCCCTGGGTTACCGGGGAGCTGTTTTTT. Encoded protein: CASSTNSPWVTGELFF.

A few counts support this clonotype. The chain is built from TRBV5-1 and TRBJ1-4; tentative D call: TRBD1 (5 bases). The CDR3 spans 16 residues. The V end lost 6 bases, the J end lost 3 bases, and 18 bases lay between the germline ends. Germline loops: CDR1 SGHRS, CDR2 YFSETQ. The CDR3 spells CASKPGPTAPNEKLFF. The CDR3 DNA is TGCGCCAGCAAACCGGGGCCCACTGCACCTAATGAAAAACTGTTTTTT.

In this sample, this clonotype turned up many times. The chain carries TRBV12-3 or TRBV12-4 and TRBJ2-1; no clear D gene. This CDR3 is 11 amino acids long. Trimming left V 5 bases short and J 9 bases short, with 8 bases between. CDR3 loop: CASSRAVEQFF. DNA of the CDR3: TGTGCCAGCAGTCGAGCAGTTGAGCAGTTCTTC.

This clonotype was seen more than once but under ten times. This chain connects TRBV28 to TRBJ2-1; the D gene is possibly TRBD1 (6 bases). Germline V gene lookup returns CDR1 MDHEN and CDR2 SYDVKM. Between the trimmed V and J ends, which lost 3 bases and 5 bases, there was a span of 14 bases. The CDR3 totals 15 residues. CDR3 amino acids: CASSLGAQGDNEQFF. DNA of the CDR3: TGTGCCAGCAGTTTGGGGGCGCAGGGTGACAATGAGCAGTTCTTC.

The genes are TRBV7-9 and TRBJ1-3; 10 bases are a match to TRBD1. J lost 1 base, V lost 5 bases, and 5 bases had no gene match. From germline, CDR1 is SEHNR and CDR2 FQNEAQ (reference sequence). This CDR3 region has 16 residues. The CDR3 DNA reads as TGTGCCAGCAGCATGGGACAGGGGCCTTCTGGAAACACCATATATTTT. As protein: CASSMGQGPSGNTIYF.

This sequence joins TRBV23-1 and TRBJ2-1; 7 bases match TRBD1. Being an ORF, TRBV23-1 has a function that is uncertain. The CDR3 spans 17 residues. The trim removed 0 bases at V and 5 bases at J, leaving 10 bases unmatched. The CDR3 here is CASSQSRTYRGNNEQFF. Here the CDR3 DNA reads TGCGCCAGCAGTCAATCTAGGACTTACAGGGGCAACAATGAGCAGTTCTTC.

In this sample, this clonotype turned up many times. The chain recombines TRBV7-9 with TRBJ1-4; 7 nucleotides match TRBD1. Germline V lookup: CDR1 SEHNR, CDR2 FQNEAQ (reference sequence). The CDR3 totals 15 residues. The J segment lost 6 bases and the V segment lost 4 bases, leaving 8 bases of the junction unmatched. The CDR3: CASSSLGTAHEKLFF. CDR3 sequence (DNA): TGTGCCAGCAGCTCTTTAGGGACAGCCCATGAAAAACTGTTTTTT. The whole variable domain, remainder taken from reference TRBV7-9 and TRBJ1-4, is DTGVSQNPRHKITKRGQNVTFRCDPISEHNRLYWYRQTLGQGPEFLTYFQNEAQLEKSRLLSDRFSAERPKGSFSTLEIQRTEQGDSAMYLCASSSLGTAHEKLFFGSGTQLSVL.

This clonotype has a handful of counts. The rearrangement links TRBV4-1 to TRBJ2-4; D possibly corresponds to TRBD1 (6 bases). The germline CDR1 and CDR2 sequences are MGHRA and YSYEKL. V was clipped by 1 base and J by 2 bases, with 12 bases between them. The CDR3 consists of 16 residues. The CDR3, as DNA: TGCGCCAGCAGCCAAGGGACAGTCTTGTCCAAAAACATTCAGTACTTC. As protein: CASSQGTVLSKNIQYF.

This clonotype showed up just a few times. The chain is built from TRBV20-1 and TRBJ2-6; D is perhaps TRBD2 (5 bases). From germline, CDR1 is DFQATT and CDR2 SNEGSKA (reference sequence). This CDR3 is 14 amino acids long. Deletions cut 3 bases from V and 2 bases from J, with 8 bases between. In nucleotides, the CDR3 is TGCAGTGCTAGTTACGGGACTGGGGCCAACGTCCTGACTTTC. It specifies CSASYGTGANVLTF.

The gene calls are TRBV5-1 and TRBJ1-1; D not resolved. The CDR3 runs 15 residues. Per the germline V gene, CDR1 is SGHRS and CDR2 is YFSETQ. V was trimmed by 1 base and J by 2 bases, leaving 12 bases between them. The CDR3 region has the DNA TGCGCCAGCAGCTTGAGTGGGGAAAAAAACACTGAAGCTTTCTTT. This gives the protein CASSLSGEKNTEAFF.

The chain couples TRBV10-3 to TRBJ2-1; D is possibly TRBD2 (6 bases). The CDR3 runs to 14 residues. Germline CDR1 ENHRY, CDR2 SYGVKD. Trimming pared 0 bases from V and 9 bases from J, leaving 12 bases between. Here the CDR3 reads CAISESGGAGEQFF. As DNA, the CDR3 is TGTGCCATCAGTGAGTCTGGTGGAGCGGGTGAGCAGTTCTTC.

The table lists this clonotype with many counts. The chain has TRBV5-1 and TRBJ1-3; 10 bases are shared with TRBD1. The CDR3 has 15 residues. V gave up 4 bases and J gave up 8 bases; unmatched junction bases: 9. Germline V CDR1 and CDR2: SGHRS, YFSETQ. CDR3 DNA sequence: TGCGCCAGCAGCCCCTCGGGACAGGGGTTGGACACCATATATTTT. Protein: CASSPSGQGLDTIYF.

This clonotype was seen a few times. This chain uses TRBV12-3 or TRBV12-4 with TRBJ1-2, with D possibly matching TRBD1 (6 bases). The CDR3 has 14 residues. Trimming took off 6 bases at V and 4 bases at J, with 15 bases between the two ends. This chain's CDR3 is CASSQTGTSYGYTF. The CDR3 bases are TGTGCCAGCAGCCAAACTGGGACAAGCTATGGCTACACCTTC.

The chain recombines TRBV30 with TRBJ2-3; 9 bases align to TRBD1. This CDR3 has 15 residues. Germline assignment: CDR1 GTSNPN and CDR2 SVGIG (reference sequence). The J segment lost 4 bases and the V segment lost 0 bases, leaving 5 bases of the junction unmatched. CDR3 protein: CAWSVPDRGPDTQYF. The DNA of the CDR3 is TGTGCCTGGAGTGTACCGGACAGGGGCCCAGATACGCAGTATTTT.

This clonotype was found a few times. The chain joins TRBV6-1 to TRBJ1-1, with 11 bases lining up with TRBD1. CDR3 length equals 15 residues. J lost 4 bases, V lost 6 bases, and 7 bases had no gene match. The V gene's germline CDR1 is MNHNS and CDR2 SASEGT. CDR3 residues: CASSESGTGGTEAFF. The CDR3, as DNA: TGTGCCAGCAGCGAATCCGGGACAGGGGGCACTGAAGCTTTCTTT.

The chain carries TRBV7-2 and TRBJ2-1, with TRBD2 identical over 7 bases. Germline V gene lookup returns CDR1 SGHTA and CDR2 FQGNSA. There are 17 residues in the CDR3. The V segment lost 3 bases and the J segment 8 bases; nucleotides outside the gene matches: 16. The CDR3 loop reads CASSFRTSSISQDEQFF. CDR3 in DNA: TGTGCCAGCAGCTTTCGGACTAGTTCTATTAGTCAGGATGAGCAGTTCTTC.

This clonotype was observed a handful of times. The CDR3 here is CASSPAGQQETQYF. CDR3 DNA sequence: TGCGCCAGCAGCCCAGCGGGACAACAAGAGACCCAGTACTTC. The J gene is TRBJ2-5, the V gene TRBV5-1, with D perhaps matching TRBD2 (7 bases). V dropped 4 bases and J dropped 2 bases, with 12 bases sitting between them. The CDR3 consists of 14 residues. The V gene's germline CDR1 is SGHRS and CDR2 YFSETQ.